The next 20 T cell receptor beta chains were all read from a single sample in a study of control samples from healthy donors and cancer patients. The repertoire was sequenced with immunoSEQ multiplex PCR; TCRdb's copy has only in-frame clones and lacks some. The table lists roughly 200,000 clones, around 90% of them singletons, with less than 2% in the top ten. The sequenced sample consisted of blood. The receptors shown here come from a man between 25 and 39 years old in good health.

A note on this clone: The sample holds other DNA sequences that translate to the same CDR3. The rearrangement joins TRBV9 to TRBJ1-1; 7 positions match TRBD1. The CDR3 runs 14 residues. Germline trimming cut 4 bases from V and 1 base from J; bases unmatched to any gene: 4. Germline V gene data show CDR1 as SGDLS and CDR2 as YYNGEE. In DNA form, the CDR3 reads TGTGCCAGCAGCCCTCGGACAGGGAACACTGAAGCTTTCTTT. It encodes CASSPRTGNTEAFF. The variable domain in full, completed from reference TRBV9 and TRBJ1-1, reads DSGVTQTPKHLITATGQRVTLRCSPRSGDLSVYWYQQSLDQGLQFLIQYYNGEERAKGNILERFSAQQFPDLHSELNLSSLELGDSALYFCASSPRTGNTEAFFGQGTRLTVV.

This clone was counted once. This rearrangement joins TRBV5-1 to TRBJ1-5; D possibly corresponds to TRBD1 (6 bases). Between the trimmed V and J ends, which lost 0 bases and 0 bases, there was a span of 7 bases. Per germline, CDR1 SGHRS and CDR2 YFSETQ. This CDR3 has 15 residues. For the CDR3, the DNA is TGCGCCAGCAGCTTGGTGGGGGCTAGCAATCAGCCCCAGCATTTT. Amino acids: CASSLVGASNQPQHF.

The chain uses TRBV9 and TRBJ2-1, with D possibly being TRBD1 (5 bases). The CDR3 extends over 14 amino acids. From germline, CDR1 is SGDLS and CDR2 YYNGEE. V dropped 5 bases and J dropped 8 bases, with 17 bases sitting between them. In nucleotides, the CDR3 is TGTGCCAGCAGAGGTAGGGGTGCGACGGATGAGCAGTTCTTC. Translation: CASRGRGATDEQFF.

This clone was seen a single time. V is TRBV7-9 and J is TRBJ1-4; D may be TRBD1 (5 bases). Germline V CDR1 and CDR2: SEHNR, FQNEAQ (reference sequence). The CDR3 contains 19 residues. V was cut by 1 base and J by 0 bases, with 18 bases left in between. DNA for the CDR3: TGTGCCAGCAGCTTAGGGGTAGGAGTCGGACAAACAACTAATGAAAAACTGTTTTTT. Protein product: CASSLGVGVGQTTNEKLFF.

V is TRBV4-1 and J is TRBJ1-4; TRBD1 agrees at 8 bases. CDR3 length: 15 residues. CDR1 MGHRA and CDR2 YSYEKL come from the germline V gene. The junction had 8 bases not matched to a gene; V was cut back by 4 bases and J by 7 bases. The CDR3 region is CASSRKQGGGEKLFF. As DNA, the CDR3 is TGCGCCAGCAGCCGGAAACAGGGGGGGGGTGAAAAACTGTTTTTT.

This chain links TRBV9 with TRBJ1-1; TRBD1 matches 9 bases. Germline V lookup: CDR1 SGDLS, CDR2 YYNGEE. V lost 5 bases, J lost 1 base, and 9 bases stayed unmatched. This CDR3 region has 16 residues. As DNA, the CDR3 is TGTGCCAGCAGTGTAACCGGGACAGGGCCGAACACTGAAGCTTTCTTT. This sequence encodes CASSVTGTGPNTEAFF.

The chain combines TRBV30 with TRBJ2-7; 7 bases match TRBD1. This CDR3 region has 13 residues. Looked up from germline, CDR1 is GTSNPN and CDR2 is SVGIG (reference sequence). The J segment lost 0 bases and the V segment lost 5 bases, leaving 4 bases of the junction unmatched. The CDR3 nucleotides read TGTGCCTGGGGGGGACAGAACTCCTACGAGCAGTACTTC. It translates to CAWGGQNSYEQYF.

V usage is TRBV18 and J usage is TRBJ1-1, with 7 bases fitting TRBD1. The germline gives CDR1 KGHSH, CDR2 LQKENI. V shed 3 bases, J shed 0 bases, and the junction held 10 bases outside the gene matches. The CDR3 covers 17 residues. The CDR3 nucleotides are TGTGCCAGCTCACCTCTTCCAGGGGGGGCTCTGAACACTGAAGCTTTCTTT. Its translation: CASSPLPGGALNTEAFF.

V usage is TRBV10-1 and J usage is TRBJ1-4; D might be TRBD1 (6 bases). Per germline, CDR1 WNHNN and CDR2 SYGVQD (reference sequence). V lost 4 bases, J lost 3 bases, and 9 bases lay in between. This CDR3 has 14 amino acids. CDR3: CASSAGTPNEKLFF. The CDR3 nucleotides are TGCGCCAGCAGTGCCGGGACACCTAATGAAAAACTGTTTTTT.

V is TRBV7-8 and J is TRBJ1-2; maybe TRBD1 (5 bases). Germline CDR1 SGHVS, CDR2 FQNEAQ. The CDR3 has 16 residues. V was trimmed by 1 base and J by 8 bases, leaving 20 bases between them. The CDR3 DNA follows: TGTGCCAGCAGCTTAGTGGACGGGGGGGAGCTTGAAGGCTACACCTTC. Translating it yields CASSLVDGGELEGYTF.

This chain links TRBV19 with TRBJ1-1; 9 nucleotides agree with TRBD1. The germline V gene has CDR1 LNHDA and CDR2 SQIVND (reference sequence). The CDR3 is 16 residues long. Trimming took 6 bases from V and 5 from J; bases not matched to a gene: 13. The CDR3 nucleotides are TGTGCCAGTAGCCCGGGACAGGGCCTCTCGGGGACTGAAGCTTTCTTT. Its translation is CASSPGQGLSGTEAFF.

This sequence joins TRBV19 and TRBJ2-5, with a tentative D call TRBD1 (5 bases). V lost 5 bases to trimming and J lost 2 bases, with 9 bases between them. Germline CDR1 reads LNHDA; CDR2 reads SQIVND (reference sequence). The CDR3 covers 13 residues. The CDR3 nucleotides are TGTGCCAGTAGTCTCCAGGGTCAAGAGACCCAGTACTTC. Its translation is CASSLQGQETQYF.

This chain connects TRBV18 to TRBJ1-1; D gene uncertain. The ends were cut back, 4 bases at V and 1 base at J, with 13 bases in the middle. The CDR3 totals 15 residues. CDR1 is KGHSH and CDR2 is LQKENI in the germline V gene. CDR3 residues: CASSRPGGPNTEAFF. The CDR3, as DNA: TGTGCCAGCTCACGGCCCGGAGGACCGAACACTGAAGCTTTCTTT.

This CDR3 is CASVGRGSRYGYTF. CDR3 nucleotide sequence: TGTGCCAGCGTAGGCAGGGGGAGCCGATATGGCTACACCTTC. V and J are TRBV19 and TRBJ1-2; 7 bases are a match to TRBD1. Germline V gives CDR1 LNHDA, CDR2 SQIVND (reference sequence). The junction had 12 bases not matched to a gene; V was cut back by 9 bases and J by 5 bases. The CDR3 totals 14 residues.

The J gene is TRBJ1-1, the V gene TRBV6-5; TRBD1 matches at 8 bases. The V gene end was trimmed by 5 bases and the J gene end by 4 bases; junction bases not matched to a gene: 6. Germline CDR1 and CDR2: MNHEY and SVGAGI. The CDR3 covers 14 residues. The CDR3: CASSPRGRTTEAFF. Here the CDR3 DNA reads TGTGCCAGCAGTCCCAGGGGGCGCACCACTGAAGCTTTCTTT.

The gene calls are TRBV11-2 and TRBJ2-2; unclear D gene. Per germline, CDR1 SGHAT and CDR2 FQNNGV. V was cut by 3 bases and J by 4 bases, with 12 bases left in between. CDR3 size: 15 residues. CDR3 bases: TGTGCCAGCAGCTTTGTACTGCCGGGCACCGGGGAGCTGTTTTTT. It codes for CASSFVLPGTGELFF.

The rearrangement joins TRBV27 to TRBJ2-1; tentative D call: TRBD2 (5 bases). V gave up 2 bases and J gave up 0 bases, with 8 bases separating them. CDR3 length equals 15 residues. Germline values: CDR1 MNHEY, CDR2 SMNVEV (reference sequence). The CDR3 is CASSLEGSSYNEQFF. CDR3 bases: TGTGCCAGCAGTTTAGAGGGAAGCTCCTACAATGAGCAGTTCTTC.

This chain links TRBV5-1 with TRBJ1-5; 10 bases match TRBD1. This CDR3 is 15 amino acids long. Germline values: CDR1 SGHRS, CDR2 YFSETQ. V gave up 5 bases and J gave up 4 bases; unmatched junction bases: 6. The CDR3, as DNA: TGCGCCAGCAGTTCCGGGACAGGGGTGAATCAGCCCCAGCATTTT. It specifies CASSSGTGVNQPQHF.

This clone has just one count. The chain has TRBV6-5 and TRBJ1-6; D gene unclear. Germline-derived CDR1 and CDR2 are MNHEY and SVGAGI. V was trimmed by 6 bases and J by 7 bases, leaving 10 bases between them. The CDR3 contains 13 residues. The CDR3 bases are TGTGCCAGCAGAATCCCGGGCAATTCACCCCTCCACTTT. Its translation is CASRIPGNSPLHF.

The chain has TRBV5-6 and TRBJ2-7, with D perhaps matching TRBD2 (5 bases). Deletions cut 4 bases from V and 7 bases from J, with 9 bases between. The CDR3 totals 11 residues. Germline CDR1 is SGHDT and CDR2 is YYEEEE. CDR3 loop: CASSLGGEQYF. The CDR3 DNA reads TGTGCCAGCAGCCTAGGCGGGGAGCAGTACTTC.